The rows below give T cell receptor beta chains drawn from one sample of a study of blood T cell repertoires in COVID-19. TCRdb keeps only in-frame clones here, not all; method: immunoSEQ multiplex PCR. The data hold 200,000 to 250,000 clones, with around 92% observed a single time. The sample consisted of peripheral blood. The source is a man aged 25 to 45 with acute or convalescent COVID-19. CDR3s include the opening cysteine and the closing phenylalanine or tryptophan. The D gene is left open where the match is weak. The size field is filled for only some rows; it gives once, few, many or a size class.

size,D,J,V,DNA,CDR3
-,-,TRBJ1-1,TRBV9,TGTGCCAGCAGCGTATCTCCCGGGAACACTGAAGCTTTCTTT,CASSVSPGNTEAFF
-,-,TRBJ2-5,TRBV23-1,TGCGCCAGCAGTCAAGGGACTGACACCAAGTATACCCAGTACTTC,CASSQGTDTKYTQYF
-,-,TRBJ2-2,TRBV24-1,TGTGCCACCAGTGACGCTGGACAGCGGAACACCGGGGAGCTGTTTTTT,CATSDAGQRNTGELFF
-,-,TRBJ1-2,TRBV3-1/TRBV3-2,TGTGCCAGCAGCCAAGATCGGGGGGCGGACTATGGCTACACCTTC,CASSQDRGADYGYTF
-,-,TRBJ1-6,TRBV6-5,TGTGCCACTCCAGGACGCAGGGATTATAATTCACCCCTCCACTTT,CATPGRRDYNSPLHF
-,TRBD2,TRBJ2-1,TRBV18,TGTGCCAGCTCACCTACCCCCCAGCGGGGGGGTAACAATGAGCAGTTCTTC,CASSPTPQRGGNNEQFF
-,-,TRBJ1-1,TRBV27,TGTGCCAGCAGTTTACTCCCGAACACTGAAGCTTTCTTT,CASSLLPNTEAFF
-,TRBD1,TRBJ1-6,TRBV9,TGTGCCAGCAGCGCGACAGGGTCCGATAATTCACCCCTCCACTTT,CASSATGSDNSPLHF
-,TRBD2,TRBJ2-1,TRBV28,TGTGCCAGCAGTTTTGTGGGTAGCGGGGGAAAAAATGAGCAGTTCTTC,CASSFVGSGGKNEQFF
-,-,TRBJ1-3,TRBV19,TGTGCCAGTATGAGGATCGATTACAGGGTTACAGGAAACACCATATATTTT,CASMRIDYRVTGNTIYF
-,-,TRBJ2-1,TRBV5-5,TGTGCCAGCAGCTTAGGGGCTCGCTCCTACAATGAGCAGTTCTTC,CASSLGARSYNEQFF
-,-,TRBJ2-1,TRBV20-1,TGCAGTGCTTCTGAGCAAAATGAGCAGTTCTTC,CSASEQNEQFF
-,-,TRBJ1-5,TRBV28,TGTGCCAGCAGTGCCAAGTTCTCCGGGGGGCAGCCCCAGCATTTT,CASSAKFSGGQPQHF
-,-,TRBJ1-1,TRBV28,TGTGCCAGCGGCCGTAGGGGGGGCACTGAAGCTTTCTTT,CASGRRGGTEAFF
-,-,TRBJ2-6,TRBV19,TGTGCCAGTAGCCCAACGGGGTCTGGGGCCAACGTCCTGACTTTC,CASSPTGSGANVLTF
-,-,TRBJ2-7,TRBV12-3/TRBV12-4,TGTGCCAGCAGTTTTGTCGAGTACGAGCAGTACTTC,CASSFVEYEQYF
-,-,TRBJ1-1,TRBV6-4,TGTGCCAGCAGTGACTCGAAGGGACAACAGCGGACGAACACTGAAGCTTTCTTT,CASSDSKGQQRTNTEAFF
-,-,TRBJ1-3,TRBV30,TGTGCCTGGAGTGTAATGGGCAGAAACACCATATATTTT,CAWSVMGRNTIYF
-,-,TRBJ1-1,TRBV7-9,TGTGCCAGCAGCTTAGCGCTAGCAGAAAACACTGAAGCTTTCTTT,CASSLALAENTEAFF
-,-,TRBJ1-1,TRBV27,TGTGCCAGCACCGAGGTCCAGGGGAGCACTGAAGCTTTCTTT,CASTEVQGSTEAFF
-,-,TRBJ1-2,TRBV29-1,TGCAGCGTTGAATGGTTGAGGACTTATGGCTACACCTTC,CSVEWLRTYGYTF
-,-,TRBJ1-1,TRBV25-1,TGTGCCAGCAGCCACAGCGGAGTAGCTTTCTTT,CASSHSGVAFF
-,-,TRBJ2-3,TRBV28,TGTGCCAGCAGTTTAAGAGGGCCGATAGGGGGTACGCAGTATTTT,CASSLRGPIGGTQYF
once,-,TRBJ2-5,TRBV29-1,TGCAGCGTTGAATCCGGGGGAGAGACCCAGTACTTC,CSVESGGETQYF
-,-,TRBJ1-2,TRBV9,TGTGCCAGCGGAGGGGCAGGACGTACCTATGGCTACACCTTC,CASGGAGRTYGYTF